These 15 T cell receptor beta chains came from one sample sequenced in a study of human T cells and chemical hapten exposure. Regarding time point: healthy volunteer bleed at 6 weeks. Sequencing started from total RNA isolated from unfractionated whole blood. In TCRdb, the RACE reads were re-called with MiXCR into one record per CDR3 protein. The sample yields some 81,000 distinct CDR3 sequences, roughly 7.9% seen once. The sequenced material came from whole blood. The origin of the receptors is a female donor in good health. Some clones in this sample may be carry-over from other donors' samples.

The V call is TRBV27, the J call TRBJ2-7, with D perhaps TRBD2 (6 bases). The germline gives CDR1 MNHEY, CDR2 SMNVEV (reference sequence). V lost 4 bases and J lost 6, with 10 bases in between. CDR3 length: 12 amino acids. The CDR3 nucleotides read TGTGCCAGCAGTTACGGGGGTAGCGAGCAGTACTTC. Translation gives CASSYGGSEQYF.

This chain connects TRBV3-1 to TRBJ1-2, with 7 bases fitting TRBD1. The CDR3 is 13 residues long. The V and J ends lost 6 bases and 4 bases, in that order; junction bases with no gene match: 5. Per the germline V gene, CDR1 is LGHDT and CDR2 is YNNKEL (reference sequence). The CDR3: CASRHRGSYGYTF. The CDR3 bases are TGTGCCAGCAGGCACAGGGGCTCCTATGGCTACACCTTC.

The V gene is TRBV28, the J gene TRBJ2-3, with D perhaps matching TRBD2 (6 bases). Looked up from germline, CDR1 is MDHEN and CDR2 is SYDVKM. The CDR3 is 14 amino acids. Trimming removed 6 bases from V and 0 bases from J, with 10 bases in between. CDR3 sequence: CASSRDFSTDTQYF. The DNA of the CDR3 is TGTGCCAGCAGCCGGGACTTTAGCACAGATACGCAGTATTTT.

This clonotype was counted many times. This chain connects TRBV29-1 to TRBJ2-3; D perhaps matches TRBD2 (6 bases). The CDR3 totals 14 residues. Per the germline V gene, CDR1 is SQVTM and CDR2 is ANQGSEA. Trimming left V 3 bases short and J 1 base short, with 11 bases between. This CDR3 is CSVEGGRGTDTQYF. Here the CDR3 DNA reads TGCAGCGTTGAGGGGGGTAGGGGCACAGATACGCAGTATTTT.

The chain is built from TRBV7-2 and TRBJ1-1; D is unresolved. The V end lost 0 bases, the J end lost 2 bases, and 13 bases lay between the germline ends. The CDR3 covers 16 residues. The V gene's germline CDR1 is SGHTA and CDR2 FQGNSA. In DNA form, the CDR3 reads TGTGCCAGCAGCTTAGCAGGGCTCCAGCAAAACACTGAAGCTTTCTTT. It yields the protein CASSLAGLQQNTEAFF.

A note on this clonotype: One end of the junction varies from germline; a read error may be responsible. DNA for the CDR3: TGTGCCAGCAGTTACGGGAACAGGCGCCCTGGCGAGAAGTACTTC. Its protein product is CASSYGNRRPGEKYF. The chain combines TRBV6-6 with TRBJ2-7; D is perhaps TRBD1 (5 bases). The CDR3 length is 15 residues. CDR1 and CDR2 from the germline V gene are MNHNY and SVGAGI (reference sequence).

This clonotype was observed a few times. The chain is built from TRBV7-7 and TRBJ2-1, with a possible D match to TRBD2 (5 bases). Looked up from germline, CDR1 is SSHAT and CDR2 is FNYEAQ (reference sequence). The CDR3 totals 15 residues. Trimming removed 2 bases from V and 2 bases from J, with 10 bases in between. CDR3 loop: CASSLRGFTYNEQFF. CDR3 nucleotides: TGTGCCAGCAGCTTACGCGGGTTTACCTACAATGAGCAGTTCTTC.

This clonotype has a handful of counts. A much more abundant neighbour one base away suggests this may be a read error. The chain links TRBV20-1 to TRBJ1-1; D gene uncertain. The V gene lost 1 base and the J gene lost 5 bases, with 11 bases spanning the gap. This CDR3 spans 13 amino acids. Germline values: CDR1 DFQATT, CDR2 SNEGSKA (reference sequence). CDR3 coding DNA: TGCAGTGCTAGAGCCCCCGGTGGGACTGAAGCTTTCTTT. Its translation is CSARAPGGTEAFF.

In its sample, this clonotype was seen many times. V usage is TRBV20-1 and J usage is TRBJ2-1; D call uncertain. The CDR3 has 9 amino acids. Germline lookup yields CDR1 DFQATT and CDR2 SNEGSKA (reference sequence). Trimming removed 2 bases from V and 7 bases from J, with 0 bases in between. CDR3 protein: CSARNEQFF. In nucleotides, the CDR3 is TGCAGTGCTAGAAATGAGCAGTTCTTC.

This clonotype was counted a few times. The V and J genes are TRBV7-9 and TRBJ2-3; D gene ambiguous. CDR1 SEHNR and CDR2 FQNEAQ come from the germline V gene (reference sequence). V was cut by 3 bases and J by 7 bases, with 5 bases left in between. This CDR3 has 11 residues. CDR3 bases: TGTGCCAGCAGCTTCGTGAATACGCAGTATTTT. It is translated as CASSFVNTQYF.

Notes on this clonotype: Being one base from a much bigger clone, this may be a read error. The genes are TRBV9 and TRBJ1-3; 8 bases match TRBD1. Germline V gene data show CDR1 as SGDLS and CDR2 as YYNGEE. The CDR3 covers 15 residues. V dropped 5 bases and J dropped 2; count of bases not matched to a gene: 6. The DNA for the CDR3 is TGTGCCAGCAGATCCCAGACAGGGGCTGGAAACACCATATATTTT. This translates into CASRSQTGAGNTIYF.

This clonotype has just a few counts. The chain employs TRBV7-9 and TRBJ2-7; D is uncertain. Germline assignment: CDR1 SEHNR and CDR2 FQNEAQ (reference sequence). The length of the CDR3 is 14 residues. V lost 1 base to trimming and J lost 3 bases, with 10 bases between them. CDR3 amino acids: CASSLEQRYYEQYF. The CDR3 region has the DNA TGTGCCAGCAGCTTAGAACAGCGATACTACGAGCAGTACTTC.

This clonotype has at least ten counts. This rearrangement joins TRBV18 to TRBJ1-2, with no clear D. Between the trimmed V and J ends, which lost 3 bases and 1 base, there was a span of 6 bases. The germline gives CDR1 KGHSH, CDR2 LQKENI. The CDR3 totals 13 residues. The CDR3 reads CASSPAGNYGYTF. As DNA, the CDR3 is TGTGCCAGCTCACCCGCGGGTAACTATGGCTACACCTTC.

This clonotype was counted at least ten times. The V and J genes are TRBV14 and TRBJ1-1; D is possibly TRBD1 (6 bases). The ends were cut back, 0 bases at V and 8 bases at J, with 16 bases in the middle. CDR1 SGHDN and CDR2 FVKESK come from the germline V gene. The CDR3 extends over 15 amino acids. The chain's CDR3 is CASSQEQGAVLEAFF. The CDR3 bases are TGTGCCAGCAGCCAAGAACAGGGCGCGGTATTGGAAGCTTTCTTT. Full variable domain (remainder filled in from reference TRBV14 and TRBJ1-1): EAGVTQFPSHSVIEKGQTVTLRCDPISGHDNLYWYRRVMGKEIKFLLHFVKESKQDESGMPNNRFLAERTGGTYSTLKVQPAELEDSGVYFCASSQEQGAVLEAFFGQGTRLTVV.

The chain is built from TRBV4-2 and TRBJ1-1; tentative D call: TRBD1 (5 bases). This CDR3 comprises 15 residues. V gave up 3 bases and J gave up 3 bases, with 14 bases separating them. CDR1 is LGHNA, CDR2 YNFKEQ, per germline. In nucleotides, the CDR3 is TGTGCCAGCAGCCACCCCAATGGGGCGGACACTGAAGCTTTCTTT. This codes for CASSHPNGADTEAFF.